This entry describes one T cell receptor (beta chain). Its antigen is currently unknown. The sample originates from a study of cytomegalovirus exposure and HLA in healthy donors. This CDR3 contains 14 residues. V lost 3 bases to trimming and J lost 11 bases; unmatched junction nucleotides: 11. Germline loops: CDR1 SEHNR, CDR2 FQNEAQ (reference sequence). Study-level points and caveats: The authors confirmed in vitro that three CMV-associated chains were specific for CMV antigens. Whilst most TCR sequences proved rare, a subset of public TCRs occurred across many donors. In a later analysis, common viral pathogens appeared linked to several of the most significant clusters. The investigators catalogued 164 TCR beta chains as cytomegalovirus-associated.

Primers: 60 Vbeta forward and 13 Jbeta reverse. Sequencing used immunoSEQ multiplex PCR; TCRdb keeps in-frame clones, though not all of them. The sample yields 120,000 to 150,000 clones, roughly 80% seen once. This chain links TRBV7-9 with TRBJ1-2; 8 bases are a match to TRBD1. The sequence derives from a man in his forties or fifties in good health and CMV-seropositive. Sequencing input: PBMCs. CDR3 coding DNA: TGTGCCAGCAGCTTCTTGGGACAGGCCCCTAGTTACACCTTC. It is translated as CASSFLGQAPSYTF. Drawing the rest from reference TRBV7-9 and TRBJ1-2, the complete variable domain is DTGVSQNPRHKITKRGQNVTFRCDPISEHNRLYWYRQTLGQGPEFLTYFQNEAQLEKSRLLSDRFSAERPKGSFSTLEIQRTEQGDSAMYLCASSFLGQAPSYTFGSGTRLTVV.